Presented here are 30 T cell receptor beta chains from one specimen sequenced in a study of cytomegalovirus exposure and HLA in healthy donors. The PCR ran on 60 Vbeta and 13 Jbeta primers. Assay: immunoSEQ multiplex PCR; the TCRdb copy retains only in-frame clones and omits some. There are 150,000 or so clones in the sample; about 75% occur only once, and 6% to 8.5% lies in the top ten. Sequenced input: PBMCs. Receptors were obtained from a man younger than 45 in good health and CMV-seronegative.

The chain carries TRBV2 and TRBJ1-1, with 7 nucleotides matching TRBD1. Germline V gene lookup returns CDR1 SNHLY and CDR2 FYNNEI. The CDR3 runs 15 residues. Trimming took 7 bases from V and 2 from J; bases not matched to a gene: 10. CDR3 amino acids: CASTLQGISNTEAFF. The CDR3 DNA reads TGTGCCAGCACTTTACAGGGGATATCCAACACTGAAGCTTTCTTT.

The chain carries TRBV7-8 and TRBJ1-5, with TRBD1 matching 7 bases. CDR1 SGHVS and CDR2 FQNEAQ come from the germline V gene. J was trimmed by 9 bases and V by 6 bases; bases with no gene match: 17. CDR3 length: 16 residues. DNA of the CDR3: TGTGCCAGCAGTTCCCAGCCCGGGGACAGCCCTCGGCCCCAGCATTTT. This encodes CASSSQPGDSPRPQHF.

The V gene is TRBV7-9, the J gene TRBJ2-7, with 7 bases lining up with TRBD2. This CDR3 has 15 amino acids. With V trimmed by 5 bases and J by 3 bases, 10 bases remained unmatched. Looked up from germline, CDR1 is SEHNR and CDR2 is FQNEAQ (reference sequence). This CDR3 reads CASSQVRGSLYEQYF. CDR3 coding DNA: TGTGCCAGCAGCCAAGTGCGGGGGTCTCTCTACGAGCAGTACTTC.

V usage is TRBV4-1 and J usage is TRBJ2-4, with a tentative D call TRBD2 (6 bases). The CDR3 contains 16 residues. Germline CDR1 is MGHRA and CDR2 is YSYEKL. The ends were cut back, 1 base at V and 3 bases at J, with 13 bases in the middle. CDR3 nucleotide sequence: TGCGCCAGCAGCCAAGTTCCCATCGGGGGCAAAAACATTCAGTACTTC. It specifies CASSQVPIGGKNIQYF.

The chain joins TRBV6-1 to TRBJ1-2; D unresolved. The V end was cut by 2 bases, the J end by 0 bases, with 10 bases between. CDR3 length: 15 amino acids. Germline-derived CDR1 and CDR2 are MNHNS and SASEGT. CDR3 residues: CASSELSIANYGYTF. As DNA, the CDR3 is TGTGCCAGCAGTGAATTAAGTATAGCTAACTATGGCTACACCTTC.

This clone was observed a few times. The V call is TRBV27, the J call TRBJ2-3, with TRBD2 matching over 7 bases. This CDR3 contains 16 residues. The germline CDR1 and CDR2 sequences are MNHEY and SMNVEV (reference sequence). Losses at the gene ends were 3 bases for V and 2 bases for J; bases not matched to a gene: 8. The CDR3 loop is CASSLLAGKSTDTQYF. As DNA, the CDR3 is TGTGCCAGCAGTTTGTTAGCGGGCAAATCCACAGATACGCAGTATTTT.

This clone occurred a few times. This chain connects TRBV11-2 to TRBJ1-4; 8 bases align to TRBD1. CDR3 length: 17 residues. Germline assignment: CDR1 SGHAT and CDR2 FQNNGV. V gave up 0 bases and J gave up 5 bases; unmatched junction bases: 8. In DNA form, the CDR3 reads TGTGCCAGCAGCTTAGATCCAATGTCAGGGGGCAATGAAAAACTGTTTTTT. Translated: CASSLDPMSGGNEKLFF.

V gene TRBV29-1 combines with J gene TRBJ1-4, with D tentatively TRBD1 (6 bases). V gave up 3 bases and J gave up 2 bases, with 7 bases separating them. Germline V gives CDR1 SQVTM, CDR2 ANQGSEA. The CDR3 has 13 amino acids. The CDR3 here is CSVEQGTNEKLFF. CDR3 DNA sequence: TGCAGCGTTGAGCAGGGGACTAATGAAAAACTGTTTTTT.

V is TRBV6-5 and J is TRBJ2-2, with D possibly matching TRBD1 (5 bases). CDR3 size: 16 residues. The germline V gene has CDR1 MNHEY and CDR2 SVGAGI. V was pared by 0 bases and J by 1 base, with 9 bases between. The CDR3 region has the DNA TGTGCCAGCAGTTACTCGCCAGGGATGAACACCGGGGAGCTGTTTTTT. Encoded protein: CASSYSPGMNTGELFF.

This clone was seen a handful of times. This chain connects TRBV29-1 to TRBJ2-1; 7 positions agree with TRBD2. V was pared by 6 bases and J by 1 base, with 6 bases of the junction left unmatched. This CDR3 spans 14 amino acids. CDR1 is SQVTM and CDR2 is ANQGSEA in the germline V gene. The CDR3 bases are TGCAGCGTGGGAAGCGGGGTGTCCTACAATGAGCAGTTCTTC. Its translation: CSVGSGVSYNEQFF.

This chain's CDR3 is CASSQDQVMNEKLFF. The CDR3 DNA reads as TGCGCCAGCAGCCAAGACCAGGTGATGAATGAAAAACTGTTTTTT. The chain employs TRBV4-1 and TRBJ1-4; no clear D gene. The ends were cut back, 0 bases at V and 5 bases at J, with 10 bases in the middle. The CDR3 covers 15 residues. The germline gives CDR1 MGHRA, CDR2 YSYEKL.

The gene calls are TRBV5-1 and TRBJ1-2, with TRBD1 matching over 7 bases. There are 13 residues in the CDR3. The V gene end was trimmed by 3 bases and the J gene end by 5 bases; junction bases not matched to a gene: 4. The germline gives CDR1 SGHRS, CDR2 YFSETQ. CDR3 sequence reads: CASSWDSAYGYTF. CDR3 bases: TGCGCCAGCAGCTGGGACAGTGCATATGGCTACACCTTC.

V gene TRBV6-6 combines with J gene TRBJ2-7; 7 nucleotides match TRBD2. CDR3 length: 12 residues. With 5 bases clipped from V and 5 bases from J, the junction kept 3 bases outside the gene matches. Germline V gene sequence: CDR1 MNHNY, CDR2 SVGAGI (reference sequence). The DNA for the CDR3 is TGTGCCAGCAGTGGGGGGGGAGACGAGCAGTACTTC. Its translation: CASSGGGDEQYF.

V usage is TRBV18 and J usage is TRBJ1-1, with D possibly being TRBD1 (6 bases). Germline lookup yields CDR1 KGHSH and CDR2 LQKENI. Trimming took 4 bases from V and 0 from J, leaving 9 bases between them. The CDR3 length is 14 residues. For the CDR3, the DNA is TGTGCCAGCTCACGCCAGGGGATGAACACTGAAGCTTTCTTT. It encodes CASSRQGMNTEAFF.

V gene TRBV6-1 combines with J gene TRBJ1-5, with 8 bases identical to TRBD1. V gave up 1 base and J gave up 2 bases; unmatched junction bases: 7. The germline CDR1 and CDR2 sequences are MNHNS and SASEGT. CDR3 length: 17 amino acids. The CDR3 protein is CASSEGTTGVGNQPQHF. DNA of the CDR3: TGTGCCAGCAGTGAAGGTACGACAGGGGTTGGCAATCAGCCCCAGCATTTT.

J is TRBJ2-7 and V is TRBV6-1; 8 bases line up with TRBD1. The CDR3 has 14 amino acids. Unmatched junction bases numbered 7, after V lost 7 bases and J lost 2 bases. Germline V gene lookup returns CDR1 MNHNS and CDR2 SASEGT. The CDR3 loop reads CASTSGGATYEQYF. CDR3 DNA sequence: TGTGCCAGCACCTCAGGGGGCGCGACCTACGAGCAGTACTTC.

The chain combines TRBV27 with TRBJ1-1, with 8 bases fitting TRBD1. CDR1 and CDR2 from the germline V gene are MNHEY and SMNVEV (reference sequence). J gave up 11 bases and V 4 bases, and 9 bases lay outside the gene matches. The CDR3 is made up of 13 amino acids. The CDR3 bases are TGTGCCAGCAGTTCGGGGGCAGGGGGCCGCGCTTTCTTT. It translates to CASSSGAGGRAFF.

The gene calls are TRBV15 and TRBJ2-3, with 7 bases identical to TRBD2. J was trimmed by 3 bases and V by 9 bases; bases with no gene match: 9. This CDR3 has 14 residues. Germline assignment: CDR1 LNHNV and CDR2 YYDKDF (reference sequence). The CDR3 DNA reads TGTGCCACTTTTGGCGGGAGTATGACAGATACGCAGTATTTT. Its translation: CATFGGSMTDTQYF.

This chain links TRBV28 with TRBJ2-5; TRBD2 agrees at 9 bases. Trimming took 4 bases from V and 0 from J; bases not matched to a gene: 9. Per the germline V gene, CDR1 is MDHEN and CDR2 is SYDVKM. The CDR3 sequence is 17 residues long. The CDR3 DNA sequence: TGTGCCAGCAGTTCCGGGACTAGCAGATATTACCAAGAGACCCAGTACTTC. This gives the protein CASSSGTSRYYQETQYF.

This chain joins TRBV6-5 and TRBJ2-3; D is undetermined. CDR1 is MNHEY, CDR2 SVGAGI, per germline. The CDR3 length is 12 residues. With 5 bases removed from V and 4 bases from J, the gap between germline ends came to 7 bases. The CDR3 DNA reads TGTGCCAGCAGTCCCTCCCCAGATACGCAGTATTTT. It yields the protein CASSPSPDTQYF.

The chain carries TRBV28 and TRBJ1-1; the match to TRBD1 covers 8 bases. The CDR3 is 13 amino acids. Germline assignment: CDR1 MDHEN and CDR2 SYDVKM. The trim removed 10 bases at V and 6 bases at J, leaving 10 bases unmatched. As DNA, the CDR3 is TGTGCCACCAAAGCGGGGACAGGTCCTGAAGCTTTCTTT. It encodes CATKAGTGPEAFF.

CDR3 in DNA: TGTGCCACCCTTGCTGGAAACACCATATATTTT. This gives the protein CATLAGNTIYF. This chain links TRBV28 with TRBJ1-3; D not certain. The V gene lost 10 bases and the J gene lost 2 bases, with 6 bases spanning the gap. This CDR3 comprises 11 residues. Germline CDR1 MDHEN, CDR2 SYDVKM.

V usage is TRBV18 and J usage is TRBJ2-1; 11 nucleotides match TRBD2. This CDR3 is built from 15 residues. Germline lookup yields CDR1 KGHSH and CDR2 LQKENI. The J segment lost 4 bases and the V segment lost 2 bases, leaving 1 base of the junction unmatched. CDR3 nucleotides: TGTGCCAGCTCACCAGGACTAGCGGGTTACAATGAGCAGTTCTTC. Its protein product is CASSPGLAGYNEQFF.

The chain recombines TRBV7-2 with TRBJ2-5; D call uncertain. V lost 6 bases and J 9 bases, leaving 14 bases between the germline ends. Germline CDR1 is SGHTA and CDR2 is FQGNSA. This CDR3 is built from 12 residues. In DNA form, the CDR3 reads TGTGCCAGCAGTTCCTACATCCAGGCCCAGTACTTC. Translated: CASSSYIQAQYF.

The CDR3 region has the DNA TGTGCCAGCACCACTACTAGCTACTACAATGAGCAGTTCTTC. Encoded protein: CASTTTSYYNEQFF. The chain combines TRBV7-9 with TRBJ2-1; D perhaps matches TRBD2 (6 bases). CDR3 length: 14 residues. CDR1 is SEHNR, CDR2 FQNEAQ, per germline (reference sequence). V lost 7 bases and J 3 bases, leaving 13 bases between the germline ends.

The rearrangement uses TRBV4-1 and TRBJ1-1, with D perhaps matching TRBD1 (5 bases). V was clipped by 0 bases and J by 2 bases, with 16 bases between them. CDR3 length: 17 amino acids. Germline V gene lookup returns CDR1 MGHRA and CDR2 YSYEKL. The CDR3 nucleotides are TGCGCCAGCAGCCAAGATTCCGCCAGACAGTTAAACACTGAAGCTTTCTTT. Translation gives CASSQDSARQLNTEAFF.

The chain couples TRBV5-6 to TRBJ1-1; 8 nucleotides line up with TRBD1. CDR3 length: 12 amino acids. The ends lost 7 bases at V and 5 bases at J; junction bases unmatched: 4. CDR1 SGHDT and CDR2 YYEEEE come from the germline V gene. The CDR3 protein is CASARGLTEAFF. The CDR3 DNA sequence: TGTGCCAGCGCCAGGGGGCTAACTGAAGCTTTCTTT.

This chain joins TRBV5-1 and TRBJ2-5, with TRBD1 as a possible D gene (5 bases). The ends were cut back, 0 bases at V and 5 bases at J, with 11 bases in the middle. CDR3 size: 14 residues. Per the germline V gene, CDR1 is SGHRS and CDR2 is YFSETQ. DNA for the CDR3: TGCGCCAGCAGCTTGGGCCTGGGGCTGGAGACCCAGTACTTC. Translation: CASSLGLGLETQYF.

In its sample, this clone was seen once. In DNA form, the CDR3 reads TGTGCCTGGAGTGTAGGGCAGGTCCGGGGTAATGAGCAGTTCTTC. Translated: CAWSVGQVRGNEQFF. The chain employs TRBV30 and TRBJ2-1; D possibly corresponds to TRBD2 (5 bases). The CDR3 sequence is 15 residues long. Trimming cost V 0 bases and J 7 bases, with 16 bases left between them. Germline values: CDR1 GTSNPN, CDR2 SVGIG (reference sequence).

This chain joins TRBV6-1 and TRBJ2-1, with TRBD2 matching 8 bases. The V segment lost 7 bases and the J segment 4 bases; nucleotides outside the gene matches: 9. The CDR3 consists of 15 residues. The germline V gene encodes CDR1 MNHNS and CDR2 SASEGT. In nucleotides, the CDR3 is TGTGCCAGCACCCCGGGAGGGACCACTTACAATGAGCAGTTCTTC. Protein: CASTPGGTTYNEQFF.